Listed below are T cell receptor beta chains from one sample, sequenced in a study of blood T cells in healthy people across ages. TCRdb analysed the 5' RACE reads with MiXCR anew, one entry per CDR3 protein. Of roughly 680,000 distinct CDR3 sequences in the sample, approximately 52% were seen once. Sequencing was performed on blood. Receptors were obtained from a woman of 80 years or more in good health. CDR3s include the opening cysteine and the closing phenylalanine or tryptophan. D genes are given only for firm matches. A clone size is listed for some rows: how often the clone was seen (once, few, many), or a class if it is expanded.

>few|TRBV3-1|-|TRBJ1-5
TGTGCCAGCAGCCAAGGGGTGGGCAGGGGTCAGCCCCAGCATTTT
CASSQGVGRGQPQHF
>-|TRBV12-3/TRBV12-4|-|TRBJ2-1
TGTGCCAGCAGTCCGCAGGGATATGAGCAGTTCTTC
CASSPQGYEQFF
>-|TRBV27|TRBD1|TRBJ1-4
TGTGCCAGCAGTCATGACAGGGGATACGAAAAACTGTTTTTT
CASSHDRGYEKLFF
>-|TRBV12-1|-|TRBJ2-7
TGTGCCAGCAGCTTTGACGATCAGCGGAGCTCCTACGAGCAGTACTTC
CASSFDDQRSSYEQYF
>many|TRBV5-1|TRBD1|TRBJ2-7
TGCGCCAGCAGCTTTCAGGGGGAGATGGGCGAGCAGTACTTC
CASSFQGEMGEQYF
>-|TRBV3-1|TRBD1|TRBJ1-2
TGTGCCAGCAGCCAACAGGGGGTTGACTATGGCTACACCTTC
CASSQQGVDYGYTF
>-|TRBV18|-|TRBJ1-1
TGTGCCAGCTCGCAGATGGGGGGGCTGGGAACTGAAGCTTTCTTT
CASSQMGGLGTEAFF
>once|TRBV27|-|TRBJ1-2
TGTGCCAGCAGTTCGCGAAGCCGGTCCTATGGCTACACCTTC
CASSSRSRSYGYTF
>-|TRBV10-3|-|TRBJ2-2
TGTGCCATCAGTGTCCTGCAGGGAGCCGGGGAGCTGTTTTTT
CAISVLQGAGELFF
>few|TRBV2|-|TRBJ2-5
TGTGCCAGCAGTGAGGTTTCCGGTAGCCAGGAGACCCAGTACTTC
CASSEVSGSQETQYF
>once|TRBV28|TRBD1|TRBJ2-7
TGTGCCAGCAGTACACGACAGGGCCCCAGCTCCTACGAGCAGTACTTC
CASSTRQGPSSYEQYF
>many|TRBV12-3/TRBV12-4|TRBD1|TRBJ2-1
TGTGCCAGCAGACCCGAGACAGGGAACAATGAGCAGTTCTTC
CASRPETGNNEQFF